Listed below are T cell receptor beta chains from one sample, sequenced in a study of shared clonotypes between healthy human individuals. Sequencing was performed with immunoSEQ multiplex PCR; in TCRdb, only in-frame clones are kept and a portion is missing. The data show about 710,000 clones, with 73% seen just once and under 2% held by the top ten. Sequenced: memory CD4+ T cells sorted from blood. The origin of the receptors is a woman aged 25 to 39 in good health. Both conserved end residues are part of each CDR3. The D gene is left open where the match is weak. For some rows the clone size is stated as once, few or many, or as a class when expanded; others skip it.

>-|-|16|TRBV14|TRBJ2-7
CASSKSLQVGSYEQYF
TGTGCCAGCAGCAAATCACTTCAGGTCGGGTCCTACGAGCAGTACTTC
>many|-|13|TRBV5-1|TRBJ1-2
CASSLVGAGGYTF
TGCGCCAGCAGCTTGGTTGGTGCGGGTGGCTACACCTTC
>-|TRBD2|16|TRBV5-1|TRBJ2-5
CASSAVDSGGVETQYF
TGCGCCAGCAGCGCTGTGGACAGCGGGGGGGTGGAGACCCAGTACTTC
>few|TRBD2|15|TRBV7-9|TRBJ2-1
CASSWGTSPGNEQFF
TGTGCCAGCAGCTGGGGGACTAGCCCCGGAAATGAGCAGTTCTTC
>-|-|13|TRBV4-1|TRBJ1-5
CASSQDIGTPQHF
TGCGCCAGCAGCCAAGATATTGGGACTCCCCAGCATTTT
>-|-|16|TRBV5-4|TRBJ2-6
CASSLRGSSGANVLTF
TGTGCCAGCAGCCTGCGCGGCAGCTCTGGGGCCAACGTCCTGACTTTC
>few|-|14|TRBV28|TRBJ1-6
CASSLEQGDSPLHF
TGTGCCAGCAGTTTGGAACAGGGAGATTCACCCCTCCACTTT
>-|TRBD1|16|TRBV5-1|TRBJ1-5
CASSHIGTGGRQPQHF
TGCGCCAGCAGCCATATTGGGACAGGGGGTCGGCAGCCCCAGCATTTT
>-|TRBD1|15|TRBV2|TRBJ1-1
CASSADRARNTEAFF
TGTGCCAGCAGTGCTGACAGGGCGCGGAACACTGAAGCTTTCTTT
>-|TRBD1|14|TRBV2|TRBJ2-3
CAASNRQGADTQYF
TGTGCCGCCAGCAACAGACAGGGGGCAGATACGCAGTATTTT
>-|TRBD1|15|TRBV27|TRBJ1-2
CASSRIDRVGNGYTF
TGTGCCAGCAGCCGAATCGACAGGGTGGGGAACGGCTACACCTTC
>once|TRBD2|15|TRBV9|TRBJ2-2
CASSDGTSDTGELFF
TGTGCCAGCAGCGACGGGACTAGCGACACCGGGGAGCTGTTTTTT
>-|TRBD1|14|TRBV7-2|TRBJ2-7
CASKQTGGTYEQYF
TGTGCCAGCAAACAGACAGGGGGTACCTACGAGCAGTACTTC
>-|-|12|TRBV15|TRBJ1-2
CATSRDLYGYTF
TGTGCCACCAGCAGAGATCTATATGGCTACACCTTC
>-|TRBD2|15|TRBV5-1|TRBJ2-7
CASSLASSGRGEQYF
TGCGCCAGCAGCTTGGCGTCTAGCGGGAGAGGCGAGCAGTACTTC
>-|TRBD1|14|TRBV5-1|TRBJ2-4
CASSTDRGGDIQYF
TGCGCCAGCAGCACGGACAGGGGTGGCGACATTCAGTACTTC
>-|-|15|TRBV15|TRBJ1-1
CATSREVRVGTEAFF
TGTGCCACCAGCAGAGAGGTGAGGGTAGGGACTGAAGCTTTCTTT
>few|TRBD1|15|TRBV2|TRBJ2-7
CASSLQGTYGREQYF
TGTGCCAGCAGCTTACAGGGGACCTATGGTCGCGAGCAGTACTTC
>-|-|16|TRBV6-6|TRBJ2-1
CASSPLVQALYNEQFF
TGTGCCAGCAGCCCTCTAGTACAGGCGTTGTACAATGAGCAGTTCTTC
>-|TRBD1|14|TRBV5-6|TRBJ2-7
CASSFWDRTYEQYF
TGTGCCAGCAGCTTTTGGGACAGGACCTACGAGCAGTACTTC
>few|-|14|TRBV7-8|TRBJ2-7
CASSLGTPLYEQYF
TGTGCCAGCAGCTTAGGAACGCCTCTCTACGAGCAGTACTTC
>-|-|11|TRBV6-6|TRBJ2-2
CASTITGELFF
TGTGCCAGCACAATCACCGGGGAGCTGTTTTTT
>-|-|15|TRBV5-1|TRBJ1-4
CASSLGSGADEKLFF
TGCGCCAGCAGCTTGGGATCAGGGGCGGATGAAAAACTGTTTTTT
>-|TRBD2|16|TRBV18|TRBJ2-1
CASSPLAGGPYNEQFF
TGTGCCAGCTCACCACTAGCGGGAGGGCCCTACAATGAGCAGTTCTTC
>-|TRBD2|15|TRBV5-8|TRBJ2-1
CASSLLAGVLYEQFF
TGTGCCAGCAGCTTGTTGGCGGGAGTGCTTTATGAGCAGTTCTTC
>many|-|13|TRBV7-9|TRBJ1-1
CASSRQGNTEAFF
TGTGCCAGCAGCCGTCAGGGGAACACTGAAGCTTTCTTT
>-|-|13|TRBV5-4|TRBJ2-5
CASSLAAQETQYF
TGTGCCAGCAGCTTGGCCGCCCAAGAGACCCAGTACTTC
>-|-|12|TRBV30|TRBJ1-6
CAWSLVNSPLHF
TGTGCCTGGAGTCTAGTCAATTCACCCCTCCACTTT
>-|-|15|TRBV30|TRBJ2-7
CAWSKQGDISYEQYF
TGTGCCTGGAGTAAACAAGGGGACATCTCCTACGAGCAGTACTTC
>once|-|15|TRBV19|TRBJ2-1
CASSIEYGSYNEQFF
TGTGCCAGTAGTATCGAGTACGGGAGTTACAATGAGCAGTTCTTC
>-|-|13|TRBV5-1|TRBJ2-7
CASSLAATDEQYF
TGCGCCAGCAGCTTGGCCGCGACTGACGAGCAGTACTTC
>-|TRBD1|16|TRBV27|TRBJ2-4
CASSSLATGGKNIQYF
TGTGCCAGCAGTTCCCTAGCGACAGGGGGAAAAAACATTCAGTACTTC
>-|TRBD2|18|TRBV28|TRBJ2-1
CASTTLGASGLTYNEQFF
TGTGCCAGCACCACCCTCGGGGCTAGCGGCTTAACCTACAATGAGCAGTTCTTC
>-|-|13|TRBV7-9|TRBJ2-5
CASSRVGGQTQYF
TGTGCCAGCAGCCGGGTGGGGGGACAGACCCAGTACTTC
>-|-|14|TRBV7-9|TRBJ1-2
CASSPDPGLGGYTF
TGTGCCAGCAGCCCCGATCCGGGGTTAGGTGGCTACACCTTC